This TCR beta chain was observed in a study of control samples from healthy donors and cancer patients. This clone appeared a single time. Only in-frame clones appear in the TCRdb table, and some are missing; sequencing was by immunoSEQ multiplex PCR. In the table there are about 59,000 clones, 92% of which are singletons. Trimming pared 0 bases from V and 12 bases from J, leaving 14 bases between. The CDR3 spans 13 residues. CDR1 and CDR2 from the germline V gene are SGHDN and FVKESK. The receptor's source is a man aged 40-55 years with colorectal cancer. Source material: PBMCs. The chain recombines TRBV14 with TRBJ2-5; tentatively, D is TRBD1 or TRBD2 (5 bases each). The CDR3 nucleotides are TGTGCCAGCAGCCAAGAATTGGGGCTAGCTAAGTACTTC. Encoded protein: CASSQELGLAKYF.